This entry concerns a single T cell receptor (beta chain). Its matching antigen is unknown. At one boundary the junction diverges from the germline segment, which might be a read error. This sample is drawn from a study of T cell repertoires in cytomegalovirus infection. Across the whole study: Matching HLA type and CMV infection were both indicated by public TCR beta signatures.

The CDR3 has 13 amino acids. CDR1 and CDR2 from the germline V gene are SGHVS and FNYEAQ. TCRdb re-called the reads with MiXCR, one entry per CDR3 protein. Of around 240,000 distinct CDR3 sequences listed, roughly 20% are singletons. General study results and limits: Ex vivo, HLA-C-restricted CMV-specific TCR beta clonotypes prevailed over the rest of the response. The cumulative frequency of public TCR beta families distinguished individuals who carried CMV together with the relevant HLA.

J is TRBJ2-7 and V is TRBV7-6; 10 nucleotides align to TRBD1. The source is a human donor in good health (CMV status not recorded). Some clones in this sample may be carry-over from other donors' samples. The material sequenced was CD8+ T cells from PBMCs. CDR3 protein: CASSPDGQGVCRF. CDR3 DNA: TGTGCCAGCAGCCCTGACGGACAGGGGGTTTGTCGCTTC. Full variable domain (rest looked up from reference TRBV7-6 and TRBJ2-7): GAGVSQSPRYKVTKRGQDVALRCDPISGHVSLYWYRQALGQGPEFLTYFNYEAQQDKSGLPNDRFSAERPEGSISTLTIQRTEQRDSAMYRCASSPDGQGVCRFGPGTRLTVT.